These 26 T cell receptor beta chains were all obtained from the same sample, sequenced in a study of cytomegalovirus exposure and HLA in healthy donors. Clones were read by immunoSEQ multiplex PCR, and TCRdb kept only the in-frame ones, dropping some. The sample comprises about 130,000 clones, roughly nine tenths of which are singletons, and over 1% rests with the top ten. Material: PBMCs. The receptors come from a woman in her late teens or twenties in good health and CMV-seronegative.

The chain joins TRBV10-3 to TRBJ2-2; 10 bases are a match to TRBD1. V dropped 6 bases and J dropped 5; count of bases not matched to a gene: 6. CDR1 ENHRY and CDR2 SYGVKD come from the germline V gene. The CDR3 is 15 residues long. The DNA of the CDR3 is TGTGCCATCAGCGGGGACAGGGGTGGTACCGGGGAGCTGTTTTTT. Its protein is CAISGDRGGTGELFF.

The genes are TRBV6-5 and TRBJ2-6; TRBD1 is a possible D gene (5 bases). The V end lost 2 bases, the J end lost 5 bases, and 13 bases lay between the germline ends. CDR1 MNHEY and CDR2 SVGAGI come from the germline V gene. This CDR3 contains 16 residues. The CDR3 here is CASSYVQGWRANVLTF. CDR3 nucleotide sequence: TGTGCCAGCAGTTACGTCCAGGGCTGGAGGGCCAACGTCCTGACTTTC.

This chain joins TRBV5-1 and TRBJ2-5; 11 bases fit TRBD1. The CDR3 runs to 16 residues. V dropped 5 bases and J dropped 5; count of bases not matched to a gene: 11. The germline V gene encodes CDR1 SGHRS and CDR2 YFSETQ. CDR3 nucleotide sequence: TGCGCCAGCAGTTTTGGTGTTGGGACAGGGGGGGAGACCCAGTACTTC. This codes for CASSFGVGTGGETQYF.

DNA for the CDR3: TGTGCCAGTGGGGGACAGGGGGCGAGGACTGAAGCTTTCTTT. As protein: CASGGQGARTEAFF. The chain uses TRBV2 and TRBJ1-1, with 12 bases that match TRBD1. The CDR3 runs 14 residues. The V and J ends lost 9 bases and 5 bases, in that order; junction bases with no gene match: 7. From germline, CDR1 is SNHLY and CDR2 FYNNEI.

In this sample, this clone turned up once. This sequence joins TRBV25-1 and TRBJ2-7; possible D gene TRBD1, 5 bases. CDR1 MGHDK and CDR2 SYGVNS come from the germline V gene. Trimming pared 5 bases from V and 6 bases from J, leaving 14 bases between. The CDR3 runs to 13 residues. CDR3 in DNA: TGTGCCAGCAGTTTACAGGACCAGAGCGAGCAGTACTTC. Amino acid sequence: CASSLQDQSEQYF.

The chain combines TRBV7-9 with TRBJ2-3; 8 nucleotides agree with TRBD2. After removal of 3 bases from V and 3 bases from J, the junction contained 2 bases not matched to a gene. CDR1 SEHNR and CDR2 FQNEAQ come from the germline V gene (reference sequence). The CDR3 contains 14 residues. CDR3 region: CASSFSGETDTQYF. CDR3 nucleotide sequence: TGTGCCAGCAGCTTTAGCGGGGAGACAGATACGCAGTATTTT.

J is TRBJ2-7 and V is TRBV5-1, with no clear D. The V gene lost 4 bases and the J gene lost 4 bases, with 9 bases spanning the gap. Per germline, CDR1 SGHRS and CDR2 YFSETQ. This CDR3 contains 12 residues. The CDR3 DNA follows: TGCGCCAGCAGCACCGGCGGATACGAGCAGTACTTC. It is translated as CASSTGGYEQYF.

The chain recombines TRBV5-6 with TRBJ2-3; maybe TRBD1 (6 bases). CDR3 length: 16 amino acids. The V gene lost 2 bases and the J gene lost 1 base, with 14 bases spanning the gap. CDR1 and CDR2 from the germline V gene are SGHDT and YYEEEE. In DNA form, the CDR3 reads TGTGCCAGCAGCTTAACCAGGGGTTGGGGCACAGATACGCAGTATTTT. Translation gives CASSLTRGWGTDTQYF.

The chain uses TRBV29-1 and TRBJ2-2, with 8 bases lining up with TRBD2. The germline gives CDR1 SQVTM, CDR2 ANQGSEA. V lost 5 bases, J lost 5 bases, and 1 base stayed unmatched. This CDR3 spans 12 amino acids. As DNA, the CDR3 is TGCAGCGTTCGGGAGGGGACCGGGGAGCTGTTTTTT. Its translation: CSVREGTGELFF.

The CDR3 here is CSASGQGAGTEAFF. CDR3 in DNA: TGCAGCGCCTCGGGACAGGGGGCGGGCACTGAAGCTTTCTTT. The chain has TRBV29-1 and TRBJ1-1; 12 nucleotides align to TRBD1. The trim removed 7 bases at V and 4 bases at J, leaving 7 bases unmatched. This CDR3 spans 14 amino acids. Germline V gene sequence: CDR1 SQVTM, CDR2 ANQGSEA.

This chain joins TRBV7-9 and TRBJ2-3, with no clear D. Germline V lookup: CDR1 SEHNR, CDR2 FQNEAQ (reference sequence). The CDR3 consists of 14 residues. Trimming stripped 6 bases from V and 1 base from J, with 11 bases between. This chain's CDR3 is CASSRDLGTDTQYF. DNA for the CDR3: TGTGCCAGCAGTCGCGATCTGGGCACAGATACGCAGTATTTT.

A single count supports this clone. The chain uses TRBV19 and TRBJ2-1; a possible D gene is TRBD2 (5 bases). Germline V gene lookup returns CDR1 LNHDA and CDR2 SQIVND (reference sequence). Trimming removed 2 bases at V and 2 bases at J, with 22 bases between. The CDR3 is made up of 19 amino acids. CDR3 loop: CASSISRGRLSGTYNEQFF. The CDR3 coding sequence is TGTGCCAGTAGTATAAGTCGTGGAAGGCTGTCGGGGACCTACAATGAGCAGTTCTTC.

The chain's CDR3 is CASSQQGNPGNTIYF. The CDR3 DNA reads TGTGCCAGCAGCCAACAGGGTAACCCCGGAAACACCATATATTTT. The chain recombines TRBV4-2 with TRBJ1-3, with D perhaps matching TRBD1 (5 bases). The V and J ends lost 2 bases and 4 bases respectively, with 12 bases between them. The CDR3 loop spans 15 amino acids. Germline lookup yields CDR1 LGHNA and CDR2 YNFKEQ.

This rearrangement joins TRBV6-6 to TRBJ1-2; 8 bases map to TRBD1. V lost 2 bases and J lost 6; bases outside the gene matches: 5. Germline CDR1 reads MNHNY; CDR2 reads SVGAGI (reference sequence). This CDR3 comprises 14 residues. CDR3 sequence (DNA): TGTGCCAGCAGTTACGTAGACAGGGGACATGGCTACACCTTC. Protein: CASSYVDRGHGYTF.

V is TRBV7-9 and J is TRBJ1-5; the D is unclear. V was cut by 0 bases and J by 7 bases, with 10 bases left in between. The CDR3 has 14 amino acids. The V gene's germline CDR1 is SEHNR and CDR2 FQNEAQ (reference sequence). The DNA of the CDR3 is TGTGCCAGCAGCTTAGCCGGGAAGGACCAGCCCCAGCATTTT. This translates into CASSLAGKDQPQHF.

The chain has TRBV11-2 and TRBJ1-2; perhaps TRBD1 as D (5 bases). CDR3 length equals 14 residues. In germline, CDR1 is SGHAT, CDR2 FQNNGV. With 3 bases removed from V and 4 bases from J, the gap between germline ends came to 12 bases. CDR3 sequence: CASSFVRGSYGYTF. The DNA of the CDR3 is TGTGCCAGCAGCTTCGTAAGGGGTTCCTATGGCTACACCTTC.

This chain joins TRBV6-4 and TRBJ1-6; D not certain. This CDR3 has 14 amino acids. Germline loops: CDR1 MRHNA, CDR2 SNTAGT. Trimming pared 0 bases from V and 5 bases from J, leaving 5 bases between. The CDR3 DNA reads as TGTGCCAGCAGTGACTCGGCAGATAATTCACCCCTCCACTTT. As protein: CASSDSADNSPLHF.

Comments on this clone: At one end, the junction sequence differs from germline, possibly due to a read error. The chain recombines TRBV2 with TRBJ1-1; D remains unclear. The length of the CDR3 is 13 residues. From germline, CDR1 is SNHLY and CDR2 FYNNEI. This chain's CDR3 is CASSEGGWKGSDF. CDR3 sequence (DNA): TGTGCCAGCAGTGAAGGCGGGTGGAAGGGCTCGGATTTT.

CDR3 sequence (DNA): TGTGCCAGCAGTGAAGACAGGGGCTACGAGCAGTACTTC. Translating gives CASSEDRGYEQYF. J is TRBJ2-7 and V is TRBV6-1; 7 bases agree with TRBD1. The CDR3 totals 13 residues. Germline V gene lookup returns CDR1 MNHNS and CDR2 SASEGT. V gave up 1 base and J gave up 3 bases; unmatched junction bases: 0.

This chain joins TRBV6-5 and TRBJ1-6; 7 nucleotides match TRBD1. The CDR3 is made up of 13 amino acids. Per germline, CDR1 MNHEY and CDR2 SVGAGI. The ends lost 6 bases at V and 7 bases at J; junction bases unmatched: 3. This CDR3 is CASSQTGNSPLHF. The CDR3 DNA sequence: TGTGCCAGCAGCCAGACAGGGAATTCACCCCTCCACTTT.

The rearrangement links TRBV14 to TRBJ2-7; 7 bases are a match to TRBD2. From germline, CDR1 is SGHDN and CDR2 FVKESK. Germline trimming cut 0 bases from V and 7 bases from J; bases unmatched to any gene: 3. There are 13 residues in the CDR3. The CDR3 is CASSQDRRGEQYF. CDR3 in DNA: TGTGCCAGCAGCCAAGATAGGCGGGGGGAGCAGTACTTC.

CDR3 protein: CASSPRTGGREQYF. Here the CDR3 DNA reads TGTGCCAGCAGCCCCCGGACAGGGGGCCGCGAGCAGTACTTC. The J gene is TRBJ2-7, the V gene TRBV9, with 11 positions matching TRBD1. Germline CDR1 SGDLS, CDR2 YYNGEE. The junction had 6 bases not matched to a gene; V was cut back by 4 bases and J by 6 bases. The CDR3 consists of 14 residues. Drawing the rest from reference TRBV9 and TRBJ2-7, the complete variable domain is DSGVTQTPKHLITATGQRVTLRCSPRSGDLSVYWYQQSLDQGLQFLIQYYNGEERAKGNILERFSAQQFPDLHSELNLSSLELGDSALYFCASSPRTGGREQYFGPGTRLTVT.

The sample holds a few counts of this clone. Other DNA sequences within the sample encode an identical CDR3. The chain recombines TRBV11-3 with TRBJ2-2, with 8 bases aligning to TRBD1. The CDR3 runs to 18 residues. V shed 0 bases and J 1 base; nucleotides not matched to a gene: 7. Germline CDR1 is SGHNT and CDR2 is YENEEA. CDR3 DNA sequence: TGTGCCAGCAGCTTAGACCAATCCGGGACAGGGAACACCGGGGAGCTGTTTTTT. It is translated as CASSLDQSGTGNTGELFF.

The chain couples TRBV11-1 to TRBJ2-3; 12 bases match TRBD1. Germline V CDR1 and CDR2: SGHAT, FQDESV (reference sequence). V shed 5 bases and J 8 bases; nucleotides not matched to a gene: 11. CDR3 length equals 16 residues. This CDR3 reads CASSPSGTGGEGTQYF. The CDR3 DNA follows: TGTGCCAGCAGCCCCTCGGGGACAGGGGGCGAGGGTACGCAGTATTTT.

V gene TRBV18 combines with J gene TRBJ1-2; 10 bases match TRBD1. Germline-derived CDR1 and CDR2 are KGHSH and LQKENI. The CDR3 runs to 18 residues. V shed 2 bases and J 3 bases; nucleotides not matched to a gene: 12. The CDR3 region has the DNA TGTGCCAGCTCACCATACATATCCGGGACAGGGGCGGACTATGGCTACACCTTC. This gives the protein CASSPYISGTGADYGYTF.

This chain links TRBV5-1 with TRBJ1-5; D uncertain. The CDR3 consists of 13 residues. Per germline, CDR1 SGHRS and CDR2 YFSETQ. V lost 8 bases and J lost 4, with 13 bases in between. Here the CDR3 reads CASATESNQPQHF. The CDR3 bases are TGCGCCAGTGCGACGGAGTCGAATCAGCCCCAGCATTTT.